The TCR beta chain described here comes from a study of blood T cells in healthy people across ages. Healthy individuals of Caucasian origin from Russia, aged roughly 6 to 95, served as donors. PCR was performed a second time for about 6 to 12 cycles using a sample-barcoded 5' primer and a J-beta primer mix. Each of the cDNA molecules was tagged by a template-switch adaptor with 12 random nucleotides. MiXCR was run by TCRdb on the 5' RACE reads, yielding one entry per CDR3 protein. This table holds 600,000 to 1,000,000 distinct CDR3 sequences, roughly 25% found once. Germline CDR1 is LGHNA and CDR2 is YSLEER. With 0 bases clipped from V and 2 bases from J, the junction kept 10 bases outside the gene matches. The CDR3 is 17 residues long. These records were also assigned to another study, of T cells of mothers and their children.

The rearrangement joins TRBV4-3 to TRBJ2-7, with 7 nucleotides matching TRBD2. This TCR derives from a boy between 10 and 17 years old in good health. The sequencing sample was made of blood. Here the CDR3 DNA reads TGCGCCAGCAGCCAAGATTTTAATGGGGGGGTTACCTACGAGCAGTACTTC. This translates into CASSQDFNGGVTYEQYF.